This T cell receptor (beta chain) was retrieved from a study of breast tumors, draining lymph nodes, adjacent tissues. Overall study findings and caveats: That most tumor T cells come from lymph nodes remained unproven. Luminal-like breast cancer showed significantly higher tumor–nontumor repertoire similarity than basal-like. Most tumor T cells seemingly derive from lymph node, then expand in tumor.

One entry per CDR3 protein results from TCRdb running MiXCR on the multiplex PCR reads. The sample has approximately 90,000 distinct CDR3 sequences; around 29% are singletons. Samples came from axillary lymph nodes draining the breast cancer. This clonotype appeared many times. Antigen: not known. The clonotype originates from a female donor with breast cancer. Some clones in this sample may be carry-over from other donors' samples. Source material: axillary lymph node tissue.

CDR3 region: CATSDPYEQYF. DNA for the CDR3: TGTGCCACCAGTGACCCCTACGAGCAGTACTTC. The chain links TRBV24-1 to TRBJ2-7, with D uncertain. V was cut by 4 bases and J by 2 bases, with 2 bases left in between. The CDR3 is made up of 11 amino acids. Germline lookup yields CDR1 KGHDR and CDR2 SFDVKD.